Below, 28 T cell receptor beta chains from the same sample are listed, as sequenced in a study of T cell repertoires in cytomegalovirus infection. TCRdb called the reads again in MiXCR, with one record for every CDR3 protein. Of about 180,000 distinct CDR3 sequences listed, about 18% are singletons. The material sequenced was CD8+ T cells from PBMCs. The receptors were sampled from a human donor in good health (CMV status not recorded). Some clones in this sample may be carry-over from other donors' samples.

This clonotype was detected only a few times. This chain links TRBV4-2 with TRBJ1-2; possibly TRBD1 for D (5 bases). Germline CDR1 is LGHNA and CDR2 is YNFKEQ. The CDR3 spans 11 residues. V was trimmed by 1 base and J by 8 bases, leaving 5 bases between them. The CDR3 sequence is CASSQAGGYTF. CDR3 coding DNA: TGTGCCAGCAGCCAAGCAGGGGGCTACACCTTC.

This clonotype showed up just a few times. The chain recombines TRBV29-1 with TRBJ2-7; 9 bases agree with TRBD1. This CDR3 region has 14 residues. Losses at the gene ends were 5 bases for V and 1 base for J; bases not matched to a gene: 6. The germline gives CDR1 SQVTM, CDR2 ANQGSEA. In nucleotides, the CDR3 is TGCAGCGTTAAGGGACAGGGTTCTTCCTACGAGCAGTACTTC. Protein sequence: CSVKGQGSSYEQYF.

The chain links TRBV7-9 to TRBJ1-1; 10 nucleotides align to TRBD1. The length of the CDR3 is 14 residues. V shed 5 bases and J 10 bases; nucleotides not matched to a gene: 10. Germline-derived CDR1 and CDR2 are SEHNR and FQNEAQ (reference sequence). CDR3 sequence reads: CASSISRDRGRAFF. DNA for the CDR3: TGTGCCAGCAGCATATCCCGGGACAGGGGTCGAGCTTTCTTT.

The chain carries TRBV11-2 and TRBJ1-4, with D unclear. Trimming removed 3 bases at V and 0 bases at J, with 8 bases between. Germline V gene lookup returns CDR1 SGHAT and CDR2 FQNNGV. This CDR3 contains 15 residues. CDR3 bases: TGTGCCAGCAGCTTCAACTTCGCAACTAATGAAAAACTGTTTTTT. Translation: CASSFNFATNEKLFF.

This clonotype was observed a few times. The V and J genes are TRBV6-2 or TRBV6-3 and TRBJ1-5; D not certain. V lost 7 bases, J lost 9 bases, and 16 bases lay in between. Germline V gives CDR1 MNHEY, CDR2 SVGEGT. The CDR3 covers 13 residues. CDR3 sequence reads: CASTSGTVRPQHF. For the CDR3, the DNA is TGTGCCAGCACCTCGGGAACTGTCCGGCCCCAGCATTTT.

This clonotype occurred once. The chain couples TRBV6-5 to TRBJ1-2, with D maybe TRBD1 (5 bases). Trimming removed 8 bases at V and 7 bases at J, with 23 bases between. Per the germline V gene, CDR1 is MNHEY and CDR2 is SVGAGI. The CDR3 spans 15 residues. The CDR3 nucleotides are TGTGCCAGCTCTACCCCGGGGGGTCAGTCCGGTGGCTACACCTTC. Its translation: CASSTPGGQSGGYTF.

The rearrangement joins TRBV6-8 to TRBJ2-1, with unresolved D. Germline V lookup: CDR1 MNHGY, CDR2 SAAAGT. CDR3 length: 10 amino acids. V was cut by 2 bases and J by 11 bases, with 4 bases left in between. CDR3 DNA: TGTGCCAGCAGTTACCCCAAGCAGTTCTTC. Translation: CASSYPKQFF.

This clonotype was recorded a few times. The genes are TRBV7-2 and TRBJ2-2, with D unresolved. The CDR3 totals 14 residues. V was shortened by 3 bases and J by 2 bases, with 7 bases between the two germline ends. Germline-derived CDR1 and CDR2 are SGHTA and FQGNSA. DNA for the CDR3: TGTGCCAGCAGCTTTTGGGTAAACACCGGGGAGCTGTTTTTT. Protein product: CASSFWVNTGELFF. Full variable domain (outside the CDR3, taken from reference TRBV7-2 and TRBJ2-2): GAGVSQSPSNKVTEKGKDVELRCDPISGHTALYWYRQSLGQGLEFLIYFQGNSAPDKSGLPSDRFSAERTGGSVSTLTIQRTQQEDSAVYLCASSFWVNTGELFFGEGSRLTVL.

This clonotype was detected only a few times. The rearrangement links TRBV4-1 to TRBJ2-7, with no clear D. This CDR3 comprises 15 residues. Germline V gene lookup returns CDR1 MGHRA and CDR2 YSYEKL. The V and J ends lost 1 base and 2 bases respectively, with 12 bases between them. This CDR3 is CASSQVVSLPYEQYF. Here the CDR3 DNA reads TGCGCCAGCAGCCAAGTCGTAAGTTTACCCTACGAGCAGTACTTC.

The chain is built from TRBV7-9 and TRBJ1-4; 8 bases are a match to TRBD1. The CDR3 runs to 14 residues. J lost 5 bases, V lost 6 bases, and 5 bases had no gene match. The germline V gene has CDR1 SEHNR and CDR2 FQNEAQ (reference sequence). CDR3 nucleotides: TGTGCCAGCAGTGCAGGGGGCAACAATGAAAAACTGTTTTTT. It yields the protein CASSAGGNNEKLFF. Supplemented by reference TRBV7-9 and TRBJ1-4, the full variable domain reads DTGVSQNPRHKITKRGQNVTFRCDPISEHNRLYWYRQTLGQGPEFLTYFQNEAQLEKSRLLSDRFSAERPKGSFSTLEIQRTEQGDSAMYLCASSAGGNNEKLFFGSGTQLSVL.

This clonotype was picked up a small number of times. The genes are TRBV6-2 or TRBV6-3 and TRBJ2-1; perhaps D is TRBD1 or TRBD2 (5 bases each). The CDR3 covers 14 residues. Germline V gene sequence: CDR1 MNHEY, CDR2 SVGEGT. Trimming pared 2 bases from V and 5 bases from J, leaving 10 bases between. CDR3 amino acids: CASSYGGEHNEQFF. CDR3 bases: TGTGCCAGCAGTTACGGGGGAGAGCACAATGAGCAGTTCTTC.

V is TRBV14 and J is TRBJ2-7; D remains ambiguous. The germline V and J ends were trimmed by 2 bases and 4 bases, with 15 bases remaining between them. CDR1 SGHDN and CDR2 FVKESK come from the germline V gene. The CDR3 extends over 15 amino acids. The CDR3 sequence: CASSQWSAKPYEQYF. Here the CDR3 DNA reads TGTGCCAGCAGCCAATGGAGCGCAAAACCATACGAGCAGTACTTC.

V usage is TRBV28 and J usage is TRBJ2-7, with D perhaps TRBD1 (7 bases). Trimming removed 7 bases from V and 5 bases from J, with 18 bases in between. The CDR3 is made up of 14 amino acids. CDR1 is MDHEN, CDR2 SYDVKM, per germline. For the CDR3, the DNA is TGTGCCAGCAATCGTCGACAGGGAGGCCACGAGCAGTACTTC. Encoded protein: CASNRRQGGHEQYF.

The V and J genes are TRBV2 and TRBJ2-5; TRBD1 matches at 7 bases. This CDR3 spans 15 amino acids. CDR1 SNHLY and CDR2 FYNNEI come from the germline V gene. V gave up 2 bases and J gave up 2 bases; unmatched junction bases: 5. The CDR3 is CASSEITGAQETQYF. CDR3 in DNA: TGTGCCAGCAGTGAAATTACAGGGGCACAAGAGACCCAGTACTTC.

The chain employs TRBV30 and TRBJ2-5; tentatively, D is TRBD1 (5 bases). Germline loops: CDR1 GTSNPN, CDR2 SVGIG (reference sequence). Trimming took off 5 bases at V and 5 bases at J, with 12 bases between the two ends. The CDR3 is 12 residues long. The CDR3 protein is CAWEGVMETQYF. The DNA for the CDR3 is TGTGCCTGGGAAGGGGTTATGGAGACCCAGTACTTC.

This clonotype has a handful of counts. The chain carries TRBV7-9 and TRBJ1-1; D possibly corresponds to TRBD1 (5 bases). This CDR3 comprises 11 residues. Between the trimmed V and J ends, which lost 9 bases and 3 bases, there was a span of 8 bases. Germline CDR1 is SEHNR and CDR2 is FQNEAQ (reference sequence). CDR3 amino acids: CASAGDTEAFF. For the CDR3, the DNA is TGTGCCAGTGCGGGGGACACTGAAGCTTTCTTT.

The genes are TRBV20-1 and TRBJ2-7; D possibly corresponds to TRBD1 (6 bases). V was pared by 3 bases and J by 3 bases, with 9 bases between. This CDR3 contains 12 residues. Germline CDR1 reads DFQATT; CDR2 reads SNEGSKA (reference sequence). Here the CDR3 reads CSARDRGYEQYF. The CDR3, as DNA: TGCAGTGCTAGGGACAGAGGCTACGAGCAGTACTTC.

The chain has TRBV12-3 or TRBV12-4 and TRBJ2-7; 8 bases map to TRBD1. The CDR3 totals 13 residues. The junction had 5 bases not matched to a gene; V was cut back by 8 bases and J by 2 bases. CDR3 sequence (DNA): TGTGCCAGCTCCGACAGGGGAGCCTACGAGCAGTACTTC. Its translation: CASSDRGAYEQYF.

The CDR3 spells CASSYVLNSYNEQFF. The CDR3 DNA reads as TGTGCCAGCAGTTACGTGCTGAACTCCTACAATGAGCAGTTCTTC. This chain joins TRBV6-5 and TRBJ2-1; D unresolved. CDR1 and CDR2 from the germline V gene are MNHEY and SVGAGI. Trimming shortened V by 2 bases and J by 0 bases, and 8 bases separated the two germline ends. The CDR3 has 15 residues.

CDR3 in DNA: TGCAGTGCTAGTAGGGACGTGTCGCAAGAGACCCAGTACTTC. Protein: CSASRDVSQETQYF. The chain uses TRBV20-1 and TRBJ2-5; D could derive from TRBD1 or TRBD2 (5 bases each). Germline CDR1 DFQATT, CDR2 SNEGSKA (reference sequence). The CDR3 sequence is 14 residues long. The ends were cut back, 3 bases at V and 2 bases at J, with 13 bases in the middle.

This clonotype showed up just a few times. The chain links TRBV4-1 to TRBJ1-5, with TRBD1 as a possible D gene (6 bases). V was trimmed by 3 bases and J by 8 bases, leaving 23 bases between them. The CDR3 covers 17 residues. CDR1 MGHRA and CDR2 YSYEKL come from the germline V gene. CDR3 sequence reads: CASSHFSPDRWLEPQHF. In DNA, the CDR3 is TGCGCCAGCAGCCACTTTTCACCGGACAGATGGCTGGAGCCCCAGCATTTT.

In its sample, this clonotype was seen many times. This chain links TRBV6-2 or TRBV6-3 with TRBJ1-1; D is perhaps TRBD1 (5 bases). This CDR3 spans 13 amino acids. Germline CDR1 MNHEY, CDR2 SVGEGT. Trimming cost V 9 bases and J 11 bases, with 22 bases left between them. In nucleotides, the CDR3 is TGTGCCAGTGATTGGGGCACTGCTCGAATGGCTTTCTTT. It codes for CASDWGTARMAFF.

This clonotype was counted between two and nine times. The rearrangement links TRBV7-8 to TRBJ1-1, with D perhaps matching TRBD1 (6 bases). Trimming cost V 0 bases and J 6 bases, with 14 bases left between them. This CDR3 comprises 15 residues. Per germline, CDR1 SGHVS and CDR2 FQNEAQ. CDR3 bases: TGTGCCAGCAGCTTAGCTAGGGGGGGAAGAGCTGAAGCTTTCTTT. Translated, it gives CASSLARGGRAEAFF.

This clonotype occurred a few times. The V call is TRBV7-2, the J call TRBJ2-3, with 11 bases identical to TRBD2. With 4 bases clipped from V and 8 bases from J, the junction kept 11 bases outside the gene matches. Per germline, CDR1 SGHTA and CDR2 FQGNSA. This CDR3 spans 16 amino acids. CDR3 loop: CASSSIVSGGASTQYF. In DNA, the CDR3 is TGTGCCAGCAGCTCGATTGTTAGCGGGGGGGCAAGTACGCAGTATTTT.

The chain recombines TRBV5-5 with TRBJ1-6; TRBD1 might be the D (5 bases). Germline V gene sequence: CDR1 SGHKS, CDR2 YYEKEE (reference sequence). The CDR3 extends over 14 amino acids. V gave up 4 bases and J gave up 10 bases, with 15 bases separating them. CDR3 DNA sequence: TGTGCCAGCAGCCATCCCGGGACCGCATCACCCCTCCACTTT. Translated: CASSHPGTASPLHF.

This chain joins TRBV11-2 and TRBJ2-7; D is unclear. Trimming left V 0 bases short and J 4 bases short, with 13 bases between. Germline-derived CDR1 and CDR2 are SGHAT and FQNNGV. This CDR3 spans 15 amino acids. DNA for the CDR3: TGTGCCAGCAGCTTAGAGTACACGAGCGATTACGAGCAGTACTTC. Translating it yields CASSLEYTSDYEQYF.

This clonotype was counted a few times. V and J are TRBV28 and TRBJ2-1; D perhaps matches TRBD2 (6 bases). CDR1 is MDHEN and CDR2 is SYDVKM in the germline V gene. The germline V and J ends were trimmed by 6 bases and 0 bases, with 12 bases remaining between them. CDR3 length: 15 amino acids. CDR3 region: CASSRDLSSYNEQFF. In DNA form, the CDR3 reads TGTGCCAGCAGCCGGGACTTGAGCTCCTACAATGAGCAGTTCTTC. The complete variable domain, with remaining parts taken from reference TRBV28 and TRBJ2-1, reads DVKVTQSSRYLVKRTGEKVFLECVQDMDHENMFWYRQDPGLGLRLIYFSYDVKMKEKGDIPEGYSVSREKKERFSLILESASTNQTSMYLCASSRDLSSYNEQFFGPGTRLTVL.

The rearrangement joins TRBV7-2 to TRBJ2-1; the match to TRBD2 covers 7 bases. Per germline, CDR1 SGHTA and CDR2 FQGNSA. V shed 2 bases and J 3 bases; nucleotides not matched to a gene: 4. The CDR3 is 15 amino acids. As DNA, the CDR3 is TGTGCCAGCAGCTTACTAGCGGTGGACTACAATGAGCAGTTCTTC. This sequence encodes CASSLLAVDYNEQFF.